What follows is one TCR beta chain and its context. Its target is unknown. These data are taken from a study of OX40 agonist ivuxolimab in advanced cancers. The overall study: Ivuxolimab, which is an agonistic anti-OX40 (CD134) antibody, was administered to the patients. Previous treatment with anti-PD-1, anti-PD-L1 or anti-CTLA-4 therapy was allowed; 35% to 50% had received some.

Study results and caveats: Doses of 0.1 to 3.0 mg/kg were accompanied by clonal expansion of CD4+ and CD8+ blood T cells by week 6.

Germline trimming cut 2 bases from V and 1 base from J; bases unmatched to any gene: 8. The CDR3 length is 17 residues. Looked up from germline, CDR1 is MDHEN and CDR2 is SYDVKM. Data came from immunoSEQ multiplex PCR; TCRdb stores just in-frame clones and leaves some out. The data hold some 53,000 clones, with 94% observed a single time. The chain employs TRBV28 and TRBJ2-5; 9 bases are shared with TRBD2. This clonotype was obtained from an adult with an advanced solid tumor such as melanoma, head and neck, liver or kidney cancer. The sequenced sample was CD4+ or CD8+ T cells sorted from blood, obtained in a trial of the OX40 agonist ivuxolimab. CDR3 loop: CASSLGLAGSLQETQYF. The CDR3 nucleotides read TGTGCCAGCAGTTTAGGGCTAGCGGGGTCACTCCAAGAGACCCAGTACTTC.